The entry that follows covers one T cell receptor beta chain sequence. Its antigen remains unidentified. This entry comes from a study of blood T cells in healthy people across ages. The sample, about 9.7 milliliters of peripheral blood, was drawn from each donor. Broader study findings: Per million T cells, TCR beta diversity dropped roughly linearly as age increased.

Primed by a sample-barcoded 5' primer and a J-beta primer mix, a second PCR proceeded for 7 to 11 cycles. MiXCR was run by TCRdb on the 5' RACE reads, yielding one entry per CDR3 protein. The sample shows roughly 860,000 distinct CDR3 sequences, 60% to 80% of them seen only once. The V and J ends lost 1 base and 0 bases respectively, with 14 bases between them. The CDR3 is 17 amino acids. Germline V gives CDR1 MGHRA, CDR2 YSYEKL. This clonotype originated in a man aged 25-45 years in good health. The J gene is TRBJ2-3, the V gene TRBV4-1; no reliable D call. The sequencing sample was made of blood. The DNA of the CDR3 is TGCGCCAGCAGCCAAGGCAAAGCGTACACTAGCACAGATACGCAGTATTTT. Amino acids: CASSQGKAYTSTDTQYF.